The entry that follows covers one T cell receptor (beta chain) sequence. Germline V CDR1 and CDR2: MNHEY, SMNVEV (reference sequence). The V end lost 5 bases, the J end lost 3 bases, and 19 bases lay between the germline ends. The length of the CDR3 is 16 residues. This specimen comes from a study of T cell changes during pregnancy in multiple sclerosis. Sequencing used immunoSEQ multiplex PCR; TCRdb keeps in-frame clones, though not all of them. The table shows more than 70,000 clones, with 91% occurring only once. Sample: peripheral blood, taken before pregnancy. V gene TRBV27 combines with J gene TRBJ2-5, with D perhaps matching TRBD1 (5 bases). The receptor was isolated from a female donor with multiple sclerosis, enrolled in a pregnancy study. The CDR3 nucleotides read TGTGCCAGCAGTCCCGCTTGGGGCAGAAGGGAAGAGACCCAGTACTTC. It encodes CASSPAWGRREETQYF.